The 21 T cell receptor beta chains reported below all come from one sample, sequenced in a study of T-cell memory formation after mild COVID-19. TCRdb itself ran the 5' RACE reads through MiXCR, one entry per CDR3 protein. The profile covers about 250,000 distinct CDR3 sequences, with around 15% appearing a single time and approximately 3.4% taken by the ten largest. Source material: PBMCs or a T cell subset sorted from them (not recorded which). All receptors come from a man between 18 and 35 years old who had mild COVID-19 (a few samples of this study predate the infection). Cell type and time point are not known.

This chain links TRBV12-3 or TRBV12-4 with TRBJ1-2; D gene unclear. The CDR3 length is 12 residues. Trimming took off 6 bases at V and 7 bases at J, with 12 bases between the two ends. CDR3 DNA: TGTGCCAGCAGGGAGGGTACCGGTGGCTACACCTTC. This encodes CASREGTGGYTF.

The CDR3 is CASRYTSDTQYF. DNA of the CDR3: TGTGCCAGCAGATATACGTCTGATACGCAGTATTTT. The rearrangement links TRBV7-2 to TRBJ2-3; D not certain. The V gene lost 6 bases and the J gene lost 6 bases, with 10 bases spanning the gap. The CDR3 consists of 12 residues. Germline V gene data show CDR1 as SGHTA and CDR2 as FQGNSA.

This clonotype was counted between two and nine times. In DNA form, the CDR3 reads TGCGCCAGCAGCCCCGGGACTAGCGGATACACAGATACGCAGTATTTT. Translating it yields CASSPGTSGYTDTQYF. This chain links TRBV5-1 with TRBJ2-3; TRBD2 agrees at 11 bases. The germline CDR1 and CDR2 sequences are SGHRS and YFSETQ. The CDR3 consists of 16 residues. The V segment lost 4 bases and the J segment 2 bases; nucleotides outside the gene matches: 6.

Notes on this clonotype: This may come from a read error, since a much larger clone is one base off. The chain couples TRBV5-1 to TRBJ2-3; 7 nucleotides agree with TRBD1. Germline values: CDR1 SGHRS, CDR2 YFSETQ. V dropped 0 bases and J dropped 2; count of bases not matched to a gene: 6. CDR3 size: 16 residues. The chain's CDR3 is CASSLDTGQHTDTQYF. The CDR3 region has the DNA TGCGCCAGCAGCTTGGATACGGGACAGCACACAGATACGCAGTATTTT.

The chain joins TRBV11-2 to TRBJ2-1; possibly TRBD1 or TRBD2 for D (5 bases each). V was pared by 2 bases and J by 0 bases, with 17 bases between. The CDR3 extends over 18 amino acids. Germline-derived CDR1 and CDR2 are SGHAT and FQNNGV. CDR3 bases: TGTGCCAGCAGCTTAATCTTACTCAGGGACCACTCCTACAATGAGCAGTTCTTC. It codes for CASSLILLRDHSYNEQFF.

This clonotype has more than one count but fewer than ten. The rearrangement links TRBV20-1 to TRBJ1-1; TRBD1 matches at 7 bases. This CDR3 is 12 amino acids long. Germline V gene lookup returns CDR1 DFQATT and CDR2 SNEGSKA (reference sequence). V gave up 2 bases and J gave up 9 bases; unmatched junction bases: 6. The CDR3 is CSARLGDSQAFF. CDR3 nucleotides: TGCAGTGCTAGATTGGGGGACAGCCAAGCTTTCTTT.

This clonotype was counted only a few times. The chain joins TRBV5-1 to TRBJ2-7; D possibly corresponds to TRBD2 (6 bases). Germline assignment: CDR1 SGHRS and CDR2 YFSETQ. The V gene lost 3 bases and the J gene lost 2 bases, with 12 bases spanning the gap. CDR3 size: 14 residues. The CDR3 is CASSSGSIAYEQYF. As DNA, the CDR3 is TGCGCCAGCAGCTCCGGGAGCATCGCCTACGAGCAGTACTTC.

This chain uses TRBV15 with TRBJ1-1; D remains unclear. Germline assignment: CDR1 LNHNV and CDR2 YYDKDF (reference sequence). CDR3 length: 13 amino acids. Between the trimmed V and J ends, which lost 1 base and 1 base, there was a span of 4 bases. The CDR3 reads CATSRVRNTEAFF. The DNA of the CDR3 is TGTGCCACCAGCAGAGTACGGAACACTGAAGCTTTCTTT.

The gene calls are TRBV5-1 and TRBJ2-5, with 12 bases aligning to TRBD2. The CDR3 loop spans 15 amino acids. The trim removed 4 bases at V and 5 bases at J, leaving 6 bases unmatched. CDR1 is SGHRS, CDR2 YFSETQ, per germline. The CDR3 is CASSPGLAGRETQYF. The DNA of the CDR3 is TGCGCCAGCAGCCCCGGACTAGCGGGGCGGGAGACCCAGTACTTC.

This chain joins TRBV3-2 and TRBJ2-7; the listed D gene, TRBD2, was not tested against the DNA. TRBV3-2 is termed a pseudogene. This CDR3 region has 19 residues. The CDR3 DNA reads TGTGCCAGCAGCCAAGTAGACTCAGCGGGGGGGCGAGGAGCCTACGAGCAGTACGTC. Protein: CASSQVDSAGGRGAYEQYV.

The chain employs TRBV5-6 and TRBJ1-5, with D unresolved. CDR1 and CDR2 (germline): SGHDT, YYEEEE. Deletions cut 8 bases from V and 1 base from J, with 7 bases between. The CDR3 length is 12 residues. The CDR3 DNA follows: TGTGCCAGAGGGAGAAGCAATCAGCCCCAGCATTTT. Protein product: CARGRSNQPQHF.

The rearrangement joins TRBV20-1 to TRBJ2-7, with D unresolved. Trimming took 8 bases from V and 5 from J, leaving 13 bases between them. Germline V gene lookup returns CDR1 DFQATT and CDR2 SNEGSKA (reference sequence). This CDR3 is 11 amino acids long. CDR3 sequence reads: CSTLVVDEQYV. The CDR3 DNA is TGCAGTACCCTGGTCGTCGACGAGCAGTACGTC.

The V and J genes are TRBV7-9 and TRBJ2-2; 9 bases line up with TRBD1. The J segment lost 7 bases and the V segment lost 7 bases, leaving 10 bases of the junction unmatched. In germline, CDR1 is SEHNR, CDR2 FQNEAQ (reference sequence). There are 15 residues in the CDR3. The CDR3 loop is CASKLTGTGYGELFF. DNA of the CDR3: TGTGCCAGCAAACTGACCGGGACAGGGTACGGGGAGCTGTTTTTT.

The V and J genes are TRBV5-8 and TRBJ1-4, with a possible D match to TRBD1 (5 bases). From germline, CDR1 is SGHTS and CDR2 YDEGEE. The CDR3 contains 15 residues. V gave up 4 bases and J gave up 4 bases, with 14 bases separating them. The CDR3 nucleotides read TGTGCCAGCAGCCTGGGCTGGGGGATTAATGAAAAACTGTTTTTT. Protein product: CASSLGWGINEKLFF.

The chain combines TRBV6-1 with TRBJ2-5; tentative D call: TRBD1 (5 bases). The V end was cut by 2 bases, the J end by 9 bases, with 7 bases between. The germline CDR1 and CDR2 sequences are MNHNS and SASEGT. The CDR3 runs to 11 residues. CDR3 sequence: CASSERGAQYF. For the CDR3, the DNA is TGTGCCAGCAGTGAAAGGGGCGCCCAGTACTTC.

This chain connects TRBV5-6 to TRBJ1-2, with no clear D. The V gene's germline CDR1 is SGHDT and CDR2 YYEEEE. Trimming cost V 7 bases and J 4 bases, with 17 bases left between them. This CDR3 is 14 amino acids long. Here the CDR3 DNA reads TGTGCCAGCCTCACGGTGGGTGACTCCTATGGCTACACCTTC. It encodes CASLTVGDSYGYTF.

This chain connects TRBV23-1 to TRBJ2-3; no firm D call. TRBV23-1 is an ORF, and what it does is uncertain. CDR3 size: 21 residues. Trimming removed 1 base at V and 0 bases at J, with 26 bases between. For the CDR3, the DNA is TGCGCCAGCAGTCAATTCGGTGGAGCCCCCTCTCGTCCCTCTAGCACAGATACGCAGTATTTT. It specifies CASSQFGGAPSRPSSTDTQYF.

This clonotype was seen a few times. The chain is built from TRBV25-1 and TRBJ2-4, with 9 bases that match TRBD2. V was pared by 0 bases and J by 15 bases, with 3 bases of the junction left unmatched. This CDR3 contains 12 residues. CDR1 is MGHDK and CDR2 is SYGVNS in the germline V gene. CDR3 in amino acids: CASSEYGTSLYF. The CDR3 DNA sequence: TGTGCCAGCAGTGAATATGGGACTAGCTTGTACTTC. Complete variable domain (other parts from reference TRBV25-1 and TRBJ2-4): EADIYQTPRYLVIGTGKKITLECSQTMGHDKMYWYQQDPGMELHLIHYSYGVNSTEKGDLSSESTVSRIRTEHFPLTLESARPSHTSQYLCASSEYGTSLYFGAGTRLSVL.

Here the CDR3 DNA reads TGTGCCAGCAGCTTAGCGGGGAACCGGGGTGAGCAGTTCTTC. This encodes CASSLAGNRGEQFF. The V gene is TRBV7-6, the J gene TRBJ2-1; tentative D call: TRBD2 (5 bases). V was trimmed by 0 bases and J by 9 bases, leaving 12 bases between them. The germline gives CDR1 SGHVS, CDR2 FNYEAQ. The CDR3 covers 14 residues.

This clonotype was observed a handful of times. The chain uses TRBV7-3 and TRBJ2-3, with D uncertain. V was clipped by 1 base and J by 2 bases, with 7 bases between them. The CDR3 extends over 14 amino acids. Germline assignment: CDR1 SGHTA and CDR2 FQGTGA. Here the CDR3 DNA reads TGTGCCAGCAGCTTAAAGGTGGCCACAGATACGCAGTATTTT. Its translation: CASSLKVATDTQYF.

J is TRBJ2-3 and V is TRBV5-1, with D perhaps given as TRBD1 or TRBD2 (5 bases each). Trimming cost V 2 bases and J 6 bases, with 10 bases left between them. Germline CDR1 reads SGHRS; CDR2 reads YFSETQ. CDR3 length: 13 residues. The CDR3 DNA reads TGCGCCAGCAGCTTATTCGAGGGGGATACGCAGTATTTT. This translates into CASSLFEGDTQYF.